These T cell receptor beta chains were read from a single sample in a study of T cell repertoires in cytomegalovirus infection. TCRdb reprocessed the reads with MiXCR, giving one entry per CDR3 protein. This sample has about 180,000 distinct CDR3 sequences, with over 13% found just once. Sequenced: PBMCs. These receptors were collected from a human donor in good health (CMV status not recorded). Some clones in this sample may be carry-over from other donors' samples. Both conserved end residues are part of each CDR3.

v_call | cdr3_aa
TRBV6-2/TRBV6-3 | CASTEGGGDEQFF
TRBV7-9 | CASSRTGLLESQPQHF
TRBV28 | CASSSGGNQETQYF
TRBV27 | CATSQGLLNTEAFF
TRBV4-2 | CASSPSWTGGSEKLFF
TRBV29-1 | CSVDPSTDTQYF
TRBV28 | CASTRGARFEKLFF
TRBV29-1 | CSAGTGTYGYTF
TRBV29-1 | CSVARTVATNEKLFF
TRBV12-3/TRBV12-4 | CASRSQEVGLTGELFF